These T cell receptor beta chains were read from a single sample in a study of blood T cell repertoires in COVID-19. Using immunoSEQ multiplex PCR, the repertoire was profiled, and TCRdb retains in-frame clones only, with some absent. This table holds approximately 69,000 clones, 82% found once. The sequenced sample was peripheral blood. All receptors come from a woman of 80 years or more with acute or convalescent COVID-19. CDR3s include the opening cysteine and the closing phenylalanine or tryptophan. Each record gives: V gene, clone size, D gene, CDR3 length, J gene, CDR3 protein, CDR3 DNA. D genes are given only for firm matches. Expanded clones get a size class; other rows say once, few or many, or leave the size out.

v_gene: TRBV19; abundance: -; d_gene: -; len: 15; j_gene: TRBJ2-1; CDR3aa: CASGRQIRDYNEQFF; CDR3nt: TGTGCCAGCGGAAGACAGATCCGAGACTACAATGAGCAGTTCTTC
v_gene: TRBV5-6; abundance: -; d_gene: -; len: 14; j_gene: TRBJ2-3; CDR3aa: CASSLLSGTDTQYF; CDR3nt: TGTGCCAGCAGCTTACTCTCCGGCACAGATACGCAGTATTTT
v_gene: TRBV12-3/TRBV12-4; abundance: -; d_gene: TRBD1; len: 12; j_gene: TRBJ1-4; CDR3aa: CASTRTGGKLFF; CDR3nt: TGTGCCAGCACCCGGACAGGGGGAAAACTGTTTTTT
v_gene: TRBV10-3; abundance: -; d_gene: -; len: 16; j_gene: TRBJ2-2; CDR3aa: CAITNPPVNRAGELFF; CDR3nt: TGTGCCATCACCAACCCCCCTGTCAACCGGGCCGGGGAGCTGTTTTTT
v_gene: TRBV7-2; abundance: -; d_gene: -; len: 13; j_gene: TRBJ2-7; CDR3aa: CASSLTRVGEQYF; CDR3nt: TGTGCCAGCAGCCTAACACGGGTGGGCGAGCAGTACTTC
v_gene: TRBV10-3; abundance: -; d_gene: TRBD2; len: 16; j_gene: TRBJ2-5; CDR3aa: CAISDRLAGGVETQYF; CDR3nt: TGTGCCATCAGTGATCGACTAGCGGGGGGGGTAGAGACCCAGTACTTC
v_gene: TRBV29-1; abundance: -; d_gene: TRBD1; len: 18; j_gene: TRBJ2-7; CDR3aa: CSVVYRDSQTRSSYEQYF; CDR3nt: TGCAGCGTTGTTTACAGGGACAGTCAAACCAGGAGCTCCTACGAGCAGTACTTC
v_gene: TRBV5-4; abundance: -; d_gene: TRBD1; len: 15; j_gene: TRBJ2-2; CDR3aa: CASSTDRGRTGELFF; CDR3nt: TGTGCCAGCAGCACGGACAGGGGTCGCACCGGGGAGCTGTTTTTT
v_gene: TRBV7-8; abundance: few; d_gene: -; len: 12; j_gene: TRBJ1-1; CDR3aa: CASNLQGAEAFF; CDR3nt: TGTGCCAGCAACCTACAGGGCGCTGAAGCTTTCTTT
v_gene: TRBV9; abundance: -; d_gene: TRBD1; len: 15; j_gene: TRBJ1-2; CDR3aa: CASSEGTGGRDGYTF; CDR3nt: TGTGCCAGCAGCGAAGGGACAGGGGGCCGGGATGGCTACACCTTC
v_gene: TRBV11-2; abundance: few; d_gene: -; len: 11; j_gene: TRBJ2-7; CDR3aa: CASSLHYEQYF; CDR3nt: TGTGCCAGCAGCTTACACTACGAGCAGTACTTC
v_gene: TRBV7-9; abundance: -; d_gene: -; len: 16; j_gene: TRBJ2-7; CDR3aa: CASSFGSGLLTYEQYF; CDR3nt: TGTGCCAGCAGCTTTGGGTCAGGGCTCCTTACCTACGAGCAGTACTTC
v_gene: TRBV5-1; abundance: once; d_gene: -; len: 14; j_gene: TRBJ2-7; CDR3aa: CASSLAARGDEQYF; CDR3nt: TGCGCCAGCAGCTTGGCCGCCAGGGGGGACGAGCAGTACTTC
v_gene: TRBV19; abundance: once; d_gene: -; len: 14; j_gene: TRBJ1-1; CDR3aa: CASIARGAITEAFF; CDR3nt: TGTGCCAGTATCGCACGTGGGGCGATCACTGAAGCTTTCTTT
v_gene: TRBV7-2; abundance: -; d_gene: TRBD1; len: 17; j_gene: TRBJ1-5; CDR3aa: CASSLDRPGGINQPQHF; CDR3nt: TGTGCCAGCAGCTTAGATAGGCCAGGGGGGATCAATCAGCCCCAGCATTTT
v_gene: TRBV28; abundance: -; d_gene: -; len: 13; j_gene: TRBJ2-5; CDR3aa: CASSLSGYSAQYF; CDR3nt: TGTGCCAGCAGTTTATCGGGTTACTCGGCCCAGTACTTC
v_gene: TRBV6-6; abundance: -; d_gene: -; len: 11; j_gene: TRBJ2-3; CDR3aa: CASTAKDTQYF; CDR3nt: TGTGCCAGCACCGCGAAAGATACGCAGTATTTT
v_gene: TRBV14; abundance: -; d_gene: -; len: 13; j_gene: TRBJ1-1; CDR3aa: CASSLGTYTEAFF; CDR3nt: TGTGCCAGCAGCCTCGGGACTTACACTGAAGCTTTCTTT
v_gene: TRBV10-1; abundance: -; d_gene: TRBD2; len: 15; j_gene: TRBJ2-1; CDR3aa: CASSDPARGGNEQFF; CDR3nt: TGCGCCAGCAGTGACCCCGCGCGCGGGGGCAATGAGCAGTTCTTC
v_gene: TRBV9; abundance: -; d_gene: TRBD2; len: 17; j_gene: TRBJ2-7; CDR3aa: CASSVEREGLSVYEQYF; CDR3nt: TGTGCCAGCAGCGTAGAACGGGAGGGCCTATCGGTCTACGAGCAGTACTTC
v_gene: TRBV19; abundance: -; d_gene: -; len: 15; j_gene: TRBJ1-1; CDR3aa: CASSIRVDWGTEAFF; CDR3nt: TGTGCCAGTAGTATCAGGGTAGATTGGGGCACTGAAGCTTTCTTT
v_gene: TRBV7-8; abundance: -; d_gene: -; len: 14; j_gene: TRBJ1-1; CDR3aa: CASSRGGLNTEAFF; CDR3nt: TGTGCCAGCAGCCGAGGGGGGCTTAACACTGAAGCTTTCTTT
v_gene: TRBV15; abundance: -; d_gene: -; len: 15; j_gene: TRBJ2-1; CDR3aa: CATSPSEYSYNEQFF; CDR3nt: TGTGCCACCAGCCCTAGCGAATATTCCTACAATGAGCAGTTCTTC
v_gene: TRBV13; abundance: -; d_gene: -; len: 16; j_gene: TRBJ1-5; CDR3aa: CASSLRRLYSNQPQHF; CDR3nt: TGTGCCAGCAGCTTAAGGAGGCTTTATAGCAATCAGCCCCAGCATTTT
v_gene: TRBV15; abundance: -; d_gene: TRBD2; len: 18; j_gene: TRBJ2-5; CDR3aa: CATSRVPLAGGIKETQYF; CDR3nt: TGTGCCACCAGCAGAGTGCCCCTAGCGGGAGGGATCAAAGAGACCCAGTACTTC
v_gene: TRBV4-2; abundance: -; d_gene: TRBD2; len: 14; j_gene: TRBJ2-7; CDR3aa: CASSPAGRAYEQYF; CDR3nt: TGTGCCAGCAGCCCAGCGGGAAGAGCCTACGAGCAGTACTTC
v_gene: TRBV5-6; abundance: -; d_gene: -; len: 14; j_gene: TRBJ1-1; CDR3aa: CASSLQGRNTEAFF; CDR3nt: TGTGCCAGCAGCTTACAGGGTCGGAACACTGAAGCTTTCTTT
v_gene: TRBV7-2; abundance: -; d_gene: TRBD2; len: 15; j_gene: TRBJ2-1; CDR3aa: CASSPRLAGAGEQFF; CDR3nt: TGTGCCAGCAGCCCCCGACTAGCGGGAGCGGGCGAGCAGTTCTTC
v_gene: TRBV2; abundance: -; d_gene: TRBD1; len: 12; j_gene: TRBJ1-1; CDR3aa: CASSNTGAEAFF; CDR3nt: TGTGCCAGCAGCAATACAGGGGCTGAAGCTTTCTTT
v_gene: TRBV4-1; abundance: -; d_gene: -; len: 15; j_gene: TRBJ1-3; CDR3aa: CASSQGRFSGNTIYF; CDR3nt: TGCGCCAGCAGCCAAGGCAGATTCTCTGGAAACACCATATATTTT
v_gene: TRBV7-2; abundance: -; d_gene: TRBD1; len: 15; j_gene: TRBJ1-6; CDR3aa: CASSIQGATGSPLHF; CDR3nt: TGTGCCAGCAGCATCCAGGGGGCGACGGGTTCACCCCTCCACTTT
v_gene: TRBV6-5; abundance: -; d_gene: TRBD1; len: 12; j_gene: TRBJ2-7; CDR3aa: CASDRGLSEQYF; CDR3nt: TGTGCCAGCGACAGGGGGCTATCCGAGCAGTACTTC
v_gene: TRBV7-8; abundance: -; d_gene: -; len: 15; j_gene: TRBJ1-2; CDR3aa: CASSLVGESSRGYTF; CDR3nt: TGTGCCAGCAGCTTAGTAGGGGAATCCTCTAGGGGCTACACCTTC
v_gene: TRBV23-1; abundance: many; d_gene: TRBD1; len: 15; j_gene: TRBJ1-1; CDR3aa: CASSPSTGRNTEAFF; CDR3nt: TGCGCCAGCAGTCCATCGACAGGGCGGAACACTGAAGCTTTCTTT
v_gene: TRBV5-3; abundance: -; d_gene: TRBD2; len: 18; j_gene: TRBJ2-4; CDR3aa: CARSSVISSGRSKNIQYF; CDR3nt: TGTGCCAGAAGCTCGGTAATCTCTAGCGGGAGAAGTAAAAACATTCAGTACTTC
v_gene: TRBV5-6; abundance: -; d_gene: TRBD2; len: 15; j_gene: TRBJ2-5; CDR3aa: CASSPGGRGQETQYF; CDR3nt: TGTGCCAGCAGCCCTGGCGGGAGAGGGCAGGAGACCCAGTACTTC
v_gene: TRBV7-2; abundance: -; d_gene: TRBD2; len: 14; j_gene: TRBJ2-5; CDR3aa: CASSFGGGGETQYF; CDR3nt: TGTGCCAGCAGCTTCGGGGGGGGAGGAGAGACCCAGTACTTC
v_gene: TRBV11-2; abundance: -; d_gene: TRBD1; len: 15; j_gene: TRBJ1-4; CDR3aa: CASSSSTGVTEKLFF; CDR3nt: TGTGCCAGCAGCTCCTCGACAGGGGTAACAGAAAAACTGTTTTTT
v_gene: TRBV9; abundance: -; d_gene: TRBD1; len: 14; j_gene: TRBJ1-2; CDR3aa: CASSAGSRTGGYTF; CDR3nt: TGTGCCAGCAGTGCGGGATCTCGGACAGGTGGCTACACCTTC
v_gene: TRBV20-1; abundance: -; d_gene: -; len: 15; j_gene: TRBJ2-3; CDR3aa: CSASQKVRGADTQYF; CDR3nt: TGCAGTGCTAGTCAGAAGGTTAGGGGTGCAGATACGCAGTATTTT
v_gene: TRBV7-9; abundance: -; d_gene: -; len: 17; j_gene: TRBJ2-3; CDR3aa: CASSQRLGERDTDTQYF; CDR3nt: TGTGCCAGCAGCCAAAGGCTCGGGGAAAGGGATACAGATACGCAGTATTTT
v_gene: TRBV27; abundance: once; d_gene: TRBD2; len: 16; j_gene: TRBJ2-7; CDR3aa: CASSLFGLAGTYEQYF; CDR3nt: TGTGCCAGCAGTTTATTCGGACTAGCGGGAACGTACGAGCAGTACTTC
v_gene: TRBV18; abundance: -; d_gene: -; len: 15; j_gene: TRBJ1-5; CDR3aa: CASSPSGRFDQPQHF; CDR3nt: TGTGCCAGCTCACCGAGCGGCAGGTTCGATCAGCCCCAGCATTTT
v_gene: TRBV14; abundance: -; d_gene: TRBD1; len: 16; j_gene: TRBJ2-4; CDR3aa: CASSRAWTGAKNIQYF; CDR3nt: TGTGCCAGCAGCCGAGCTTGGACAGGGGCCAAAAACATTCAGTACTTC
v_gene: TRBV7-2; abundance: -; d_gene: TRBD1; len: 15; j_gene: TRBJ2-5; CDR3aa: CASSLAGQFQETQYF; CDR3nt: TGTGCCAGCAGCTTAGCGGGACAGTTCCAAGAGACCCAGTACTTC
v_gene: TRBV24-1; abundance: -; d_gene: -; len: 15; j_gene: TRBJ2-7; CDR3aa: CATSDFASGAYEQYF; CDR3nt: TGTGCCACCAGTGATTTCGCTTCAGGGGCGTACGAGCAGTACTTC
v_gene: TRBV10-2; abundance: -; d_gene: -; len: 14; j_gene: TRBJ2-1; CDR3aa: CASSTGNYNNEQFF; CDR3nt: TGCGCCAGCAGTACAGGGAACTATAACAATGAGCAGTTCTTC
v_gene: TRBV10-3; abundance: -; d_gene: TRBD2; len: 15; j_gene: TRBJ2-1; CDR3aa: CAISEGLAGGQGQFF; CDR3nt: TGTGCCATCAGTGAGGGGCTAGCGGGAGGGCAAGGGCAGTTCTTC
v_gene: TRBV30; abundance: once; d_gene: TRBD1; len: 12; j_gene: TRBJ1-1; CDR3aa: CAWSSGGTEAFF; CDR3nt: TGTGCCTGGAGTTCAGGGGGCACTGAAGCTTTCTTT
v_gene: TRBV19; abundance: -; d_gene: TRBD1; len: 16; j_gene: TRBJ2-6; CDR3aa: CASKSTGGSGANVLTF; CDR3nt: TGTGCCAGTAAGTCGACAGGGGGCTCTGGGGCCAACGTCCTGACTTTC
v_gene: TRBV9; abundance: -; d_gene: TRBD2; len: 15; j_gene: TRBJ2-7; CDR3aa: CASSVTGTSGSEQYF; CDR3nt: TGTGCCAGCAGCGTCACCGGGACTAGCGGGAGCGAGCAGTACTTC
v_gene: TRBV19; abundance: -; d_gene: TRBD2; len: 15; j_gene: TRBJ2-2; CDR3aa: CASLGLAVGSGELFF; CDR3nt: TGTGCCAGTCTAGGACTAGCAGTGGGGTCCGGGGAGCTGTTTTTT
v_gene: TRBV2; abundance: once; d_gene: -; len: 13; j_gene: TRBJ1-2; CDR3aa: CASTARGEVGYTF; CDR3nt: TGTGCCAGCACGGCTCGGGGGGAGGTTGGCTACACCTTC